Here is one T cell receptor (beta chain) with its context. The target antigen is unknown. The entry originates in a study of shared clonotypes between healthy human individuals. Overall study context: Donor composition was a couple of women and a few men, aged 18 to 49. General observations from the study: Unshared clonotypes carried lower generation probabilities than those common to all four donors. Rarefaction showed sorted-subset sequencing was incomplete despite large depth.

Each sample came from a Caucasian adult donor living in Nashville, Tennessee. Here immunoSEQ multiplex PCR was the method, and the copy in TCRdb shows in-frame clones only, minus some. Here the sample spans about 1 million clones, 60% to 80% being singletons. The sequenced sample was memory CD4+ T cells sorted from blood. Subset described: CD45RA-negative fraction. The TCR originated in a young man in good health.

CDR3 in DNA: TGCGCCAGCAGCTTGGGCAGGGGGTCGGAGACCCAGTACTTC. Translation gives CASSLGRGSETQYF. The V and J genes are TRBV5-1 and TRBJ2-5; TRBD1 matches 7 bases. The trim removed 0 bases at V and 5 bases at J, leaving 4 bases unmatched. Germline-derived CDR1 and CDR2 are SGHRS and YFSETQ. The CDR3 runs to 14 residues.